The 14 T cell receptor beta chains given below trace back to one sample, sequenced in a study of T cells in Graves' hyperthyroidism and ophthalmopathy. The investigators amplified TCR beta CDR3 regions from RNA transcripts. A set of HTBI primers served as the primers for a first-round RT-PCR of the TCR CDR3. From the multiplex PCR reads, TCRdb called clonotypes with MiXCR, one entry per CDR3 protein. The sample consists of around 690,000 distinct CDR3 sequences, 17% of them appearing once. Sequencing used blood. The receptors originated from a man aged 50 or older with Graves' hyperthyroidism.

The table lists this clonotype with many counts. V usage is TRBV12-3 or TRBV12-4 and J usage is TRBJ1-5; D is ambiguous. V shed 1 base and J shed 0 bases, with 10 bases lying between them. The length of the CDR3 is 16 residues. The DNA of the CDR3 is TGTGCCAGCAGTTTAGGCCAGTTTAATAGCAATCAGCCCCAGCATTTT. It translates to CASSLGQFNSNQPQHF.

This clonotype was seen many times. The V gene is TRBV3-1, the J gene TRBJ2-7, with 9 bases that match TRBD2. From germline, CDR1 is LGHDT and CDR2 YNNKEL (reference sequence). V shed 0 bases, J shed 4 bases, and the junction held 4 bases outside the gene matches. This CDR3 is 15 amino acids long. CDR3 in amino acids: CASSQDPSGKYEQYF. CDR3 bases: TGTGCCAGCAGCCAAGATCCTAGCGGGAAGTACGAGCAGTACTTC.

The chain links TRBV19 to TRBJ2-3; D may correspond to TRBD1 or TRBD2 (6 bases each). This CDR3 spans 16 amino acids. Trimming took off 7 bases at V and 1 base at J, with 18 bases between the two ends. From germline, CDR1 is LNHDA and CDR2 SQIVND (reference sequence). CDR3 sequence: CASTPRGAGRTDTQYF. The CDR3 DNA sequence: TGTGCCAGTACCCCCAGGGGCGCGGGGCGCACAGATACGCAGTATTTT.

A single count supports this clonotype. J is TRBJ2-3 and V is TRBV6-1, with D possibly TRBD2 on 6 matching bases. Per germline, CDR1 MNHNS and CDR2 SASEGT. With 0 bases removed from V and 0 bases from J, the gap between germline ends came to 10 bases. This CDR3 comprises 16 residues. The CDR3 spells CASSEALGGSTDTQYF. In DNA, the CDR3 is TGTGCCAGCAGTGAAGCGCTAGGAGGGAGCACAGATACGCAGTATTTT.

This clonotype was picked up many times. J is TRBJ2-3 and V is TRBV7-6; 11 bases map to TRBD1. CDR1 and CDR2 from the germline V gene are SGHVS and FNYEAQ. After removal of 0 bases from V and 5 bases from J, the junction contained 1 base not matched to a gene. The CDR3 loop spans 15 amino acids. The CDR3 nucleotides are TGTGCCAGCAGCTTAGCGGGACAGGGGGTAGATACGCAGTATTTT. Translation: CASSLAGQGVDTQYF.

This rearrangement joins TRBV20-1 to TRBJ2-1, with D tentatively TRBD2 (5 bases). The germline CDR1 and CDR2 sequences are DFQATT and SNEGSKA (reference sequence). The CDR3 sequence is 12 residues long. Trimming pared 3 bases from V and 7 bases from J, leaving 10 bases between. The CDR3 reads CSASFTGNEQFF. CDR3 DNA sequence: TGCAGTGCTAGTTTCACGGGGAATGAGCAGTTCTTC.

This clonotype was observed many times. This rearrangement joins TRBV7-8 to TRBJ1-5; D might be TRBD1 (6 bases). V lost 3 bases, J lost 2 bases, and 14 bases lay in between. CDR1 SGHVS and CDR2 FQNEAQ come from the germline V gene. This CDR3 is built from 16 residues. Written as DNA, the CDR3 is TGTGCCAGCAGCTTGTTACAGGGTATAGGCAATCAGCCCCAGCATTTT. Translation gives CASSLLQGIGNQPQHF.

Many counts were recorded for this clonotype. This chain links TRBV28 with TRBJ2-1; 8 positions match TRBD2. J gave up 9 bases and V 5 bases, and 15 bases lay outside the gene matches. CDR1 and CDR2 (germline): MDHEN, SYDVKM. The CDR3 sequence is 16 residues long. This CDR3 reads CASSATPGTSSGEQFF. CDR3 coding DNA: TGTGCCAGCAGTGCCACGCCCGGGACTAGTTCGGGTGAGCAGTTCTTC.

The table lists this clonotype with many counts. The genes are TRBV24-1 and TRBJ1-2; D may be TRBD1 (5 bases). The V and J ends lost 5 bases and 8 bases respectively, with 11 bases between them. The germline V gene encodes CDR1 KGHDR and CDR2 SFDVKD. This CDR3 contains 12 residues. CDR3 bases: TGTGCCACCAGTGCCCTAGGGGTCGGCTACACCTTC. It encodes CATSALGVGYTF.

This clonotype has a count of ten or more. The rearrangement uses TRBV18 and TRBJ2-3; D call uncertain. Trimming removed 0 bases at V and 3 bases at J, with 10 bases between. The CDR3 contains 15 residues. Germline values: CDR1 KGHSH, CDR2 LQKENI. The CDR3 sequence is CASSPPPGGTDTQYF. The CDR3 coding sequence is TGTGCCAGCTCACCACCCCCGGGTGGAACAGATACGCAGTATTTT.

This clonotype was detected many times. The rearrangement links TRBV6-1 to TRBJ2-3; D gene unclear. The V end was cut by 1 base, the J end by 1 base, with 9 bases between. The CDR3 is 15 amino acids. The germline CDR1 and CDR2 sequences are MNHNS and SASEGT. CDR3 DNA sequence: TGTGCCAGCAGTGAAGGCGGCTACGGCACAGATACGCAGTATTTT. This gives the protein CASSEGGYGTDTQYF.

V usage is TRBV11-2 and J usage is TRBJ1-1; possible D gene TRBD1, 5 bases. The CDR3 runs to 18 residues. V gave up 4 bases and J gave up 0 bases, with 21 bases separating them. Germline CDR1 SGHAT, CDR2 FQNNGV. For the CDR3, the DNA is TGTGCCAGCAGCTCCATATATGTAAACGGGGCTATGAACACTGAAGCTTTCTTT. It encodes CASSSIYVNGAMNTEAFF.

This clonotype showed up just a few times. The V and J genes are TRBV3-1 and TRBJ2-6, with 9 bases fitting TRBD2. In germline, CDR1 is LGHDT, CDR2 YNNKEL (reference sequence). V lost 7 bases, J lost 2 bases, and 6 bases stayed unmatched. There are 16 residues in the CDR3. The CDR3 reads CASTWTSEPGANVLTF. CDR3 coding DNA: TGTGCCAGCACCTGGACTAGCGAACCTGGGGCCAACGTCCTGACTTTC.

A note on this clonotype: A much larger clone lies a single base off, so this may be a read error. The rearrangement uses TRBV2 and TRBJ1-1; TRBD1 agrees at 7 bases. CDR3 size: 14 residues. The ends lost 8 bases at V and 3 bases at J; junction bases unmatched: 9. Germline V gene sequence: CDR1 SNHLY, CDR2 FYNNEI. This chain's CDR3 is CASAGLQGYTEAFF. CDR3 DNA sequence: TGTGCCAGCGCAGGCCTACAGGGGTACACTGAAGCTTTCTTT. Filled out from reference TRBV2 and TRBJ1-1, the complete variable domain reads EPEVTQTPSHQVTQMGQEVILRCVPISNHLYFYWYRQILGQKVEFLVSFYNNEISEKSEIFDDQFSVERPDGSNFTLKIRSTKLEDSAMYFCASAGLQGYTEAFFGQGTRLTVV.